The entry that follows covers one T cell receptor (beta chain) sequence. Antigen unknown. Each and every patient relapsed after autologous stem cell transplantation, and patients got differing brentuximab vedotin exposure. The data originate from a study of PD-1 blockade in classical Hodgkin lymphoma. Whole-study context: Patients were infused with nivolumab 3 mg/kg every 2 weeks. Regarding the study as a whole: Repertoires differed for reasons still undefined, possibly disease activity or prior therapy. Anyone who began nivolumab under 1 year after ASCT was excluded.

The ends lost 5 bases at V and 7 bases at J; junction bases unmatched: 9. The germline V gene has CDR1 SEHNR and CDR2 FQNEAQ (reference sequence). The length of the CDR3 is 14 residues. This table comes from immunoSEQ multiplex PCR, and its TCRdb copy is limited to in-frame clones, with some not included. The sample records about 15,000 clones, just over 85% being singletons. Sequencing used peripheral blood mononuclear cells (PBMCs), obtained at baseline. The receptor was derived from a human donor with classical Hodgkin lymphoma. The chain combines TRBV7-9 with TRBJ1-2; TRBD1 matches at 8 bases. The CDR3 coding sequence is TGTGCCAGCAGCGACGGACAGGGAATGGCTGGCTACACCTTC. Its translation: CASSDGQGMAGYTF. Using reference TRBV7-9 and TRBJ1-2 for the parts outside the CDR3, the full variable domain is DTGVSQNPRHKITKRGQNVTFRCDPISEHNRLYWYRQTLGQGPEFLTYFQNEAQLEKSRLLSDRFSAERPKGSFSTLEIQRTEQGDSAMYLCASSDGQGMAGYTFGSGTRLTVV.